The TCR beta chain described here comes from a study of blood T cell repertoires in COVID-19. Some clones are missing from TCRdb's copy, which holds only in-frame ones; the method was immunoSEQ multiplex PCR. The sample lists roughly 180,000 clones, about 80% seen once, with 9.5% to 11% in the top ten. Germline-derived CDR1 and CDR2 are MNHEY and SVGAGI. This CDR3 comprises 14 residues. The junction had 6 bases not matched to a gene; V was cut back by 7 bases and J by 6 bases. The chain uses TRBV6-5 and TRBJ2-2; TRBD2 matches at 9 bases. This TCR was recovered from a man aged 50 to 59 who had recovered from COVID-19. Sequences were obtained from PBMCs or T cells enriched from blood (not recorded which). CDR3 protein: CASTGLARAGELFF. CDR3 in DNA: TGTGCCAGCACCGGACTAGCGCGCGCCGGGGAGCTGTTTTTT.